This TCR beta chain was documented in a study of blood T cell repertoires in COVID-19. Study background: Sites in the United States, Italy and Spain provided acute and convalescent COVID-19 samples. PBMCs, B-cell-depleted T cells, or T cells were the source of the cDNA or gDNA that made up the material.

In the source study's methods: Cell counts per sample came from amplifying reference gene primers. Profiled with immunoSEQ multiplex PCR; TCRdb holds only in-frame clones, not every one. For V, J and clone size, that table is used; D and trimming come from the DNA. The sample has 150,000 to 200,000 clones, 85% seen once. Germline CDR1 and CDR2: LNHDA and SQIVND (reference sequence). The trim removed 5 bases at V and 3 bases at J, leaving 16 bases unmatched. The CDR3 has 18 residues. Sequencing used peripheral blood. This receptor was obtained from a human donor with acute or convalescent COVID-19. The donor label of this sample is uncertain. The chain links TRBV19 to TRBJ2-3, with 8 bases lining up with TRBD2. This chain's CDR3 is CASSLRSGAGGATDTQYF. The CDR3 nucleotides are TGTGCCAGTAGTCTCCGCTCGGGAGCCGGGGGGGCAACAGATACGCAGTATTTT.